A single sample gave rise to the 20 T cell receptor beta chains below, sequenced in a study of long-term antiretroviral therapy in people with HIV. Run at survey level, the immunoSEQ assay was version v3.0. Repertoires were generated with immunoSEQ multiplex PCR, while TCRdb's copy carries only in-frame clones and drops some. The sample includes about 39,000 clones, 80% to 90% of them seen just once. Sequencing used unsorted PBMCs, obtained 1.2 years after starting antiretroviral therapy. All receptors come from a woman aged 45-65 years with HIV.

As DNA, the CDR3 is TGTGCCAGCAGGTCATCTAGCGGGCGAAACGAGCAGTACTTC. It specifies CASRSSSGRNEQYF. The J gene is TRBJ2-7, the V gene TRBV7-9; TRBD2 matches at 8 bases. The CDR3 covers 14 residues. After removal of 6 bases from V and 5 bases from J, the junction contained 9 bases not matched to a gene. Germline assignment: CDR1 SEHNR and CDR2 FQNEAQ (reference sequence). The full variable domain, its missing parts supplied by reference TRBV7-9 and TRBJ2-7, is DTGVSQNPRHKITKRGQNVTFRCDPISEHNRLYWYRQTLGQGPEFLTYFQNEAQLEKSRLLSDRFSAERPKGSFSTLEIQRTEQGDSAMYLCASRSSSGRNEQYFGPGTRLTVT.

The rearrangement uses TRBV15 and TRBJ2-1; TRBD1 is a possible D gene (5 bases). Germline V CDR1 and CDR2: LNHNV, YYDKDF (reference sequence). There are 16 residues in the CDR3. V dropped 0 bases and J dropped 1 base, with 10 bases sitting between them. The CDR3 coding sequence is TGTGCCACCAGCAGAGATCGGGCAGGGTCCTACAATGAGCAGTTCTTC. This gives the protein CATSRDRAGSYNEQFF.

This chain connects TRBV7-9 to TRBJ1-6; TRBD1 might be the D (6 bases). Germline V gene sequence: CDR1 SEHNR, CDR2 FQNEAQ (reference sequence). Trimming pared 1 base from V and 10 bases from J, leaving 14 bases between. CDR3 length equals 15 residues. CDR3 protein: CASSLGLGGESPLHF. The DNA for the CDR3 is TGTGCCAGCAGCTTAGGCTTAGGGGGTGAGTCACCCCTCCACTTT.

The chain combines TRBV28 with TRBJ1-2; D is possibly TRBD1 (5 bases). The CDR3 totals 12 residues. The ends were cut back, 7 bases at V and 6 bases at J, with 12 bases in the middle. The germline CDR1 and CDR2 sequences are MDHEN and SYDVKM. The CDR3 coding sequence is TGTGCCAGCACTAACTCGGGACATGGCTACACCTTC. It is translated as CASTNSGHGYTF.

The chain recombines TRBV7-2 with TRBJ1-5; no definite D call. Germline CDR1 SGHTA, CDR2 FQGNSA. The CDR3 runs 14 residues. Trimming removed 3 bases at V and 3 bases at J, with 9 bases between. The CDR3 DNA reads as TGTGCCAGCAGCTTTCGGCAGACCAATCAGCCCCAGCATTTT. Encoded protein: CASSFRQTNQPQHF.

The J gene is TRBJ2-7, the V gene TRBV9; D uncertain. The CDR3 loop spans 15 amino acids. Germline values: CDR1 SGDLS, CDR2 YYNGEE. V lost 0 bases, J lost 3 bases, and 13 bases lay in between. DNA for the CDR3: TGTGCCAGCAGCGTAGGGGTGGGTTCTCACTACGAGCAGTACTTC. Its translation: CASSVGVGSHYEQYF.

This clone was picked up a small number of times. The chain joins TRBV7-3 to TRBJ1-2; 8 bases fit TRBD1. With 6 bases clipped from V and 8 bases from J, the junction kept 8 bases outside the gene matches. The CDR3 is 13 amino acids. Germline V lookup: CDR1 SGHTA, CDR2 FQGTGA. CDR3 amino acids: CASSPGQGQGYTF. The CDR3 DNA follows: TGTGCCAGCAGTCCCGGACAGGGCCAGGGCTACACCTTC.

The V call is TRBV7-3, the J call TRBJ2-3; D is perhaps TRBD1 or TRBD2 (5 bases each). The CDR3 sequence is 15 residues long. From germline, CDR1 is SGHTA and CDR2 FQGTGA. V dropped 8 bases and J dropped 4 bases, with 19 bases sitting between them. The CDR3 protein is CASSGRTRGADTQYF. CDR3 bases: TGTGCCAGCTCAGGCCGGACCCGAGGGGCAGATACGCAGTATTTT.

V usage is TRBV4-1 and J usage is TRBJ2-5; 12 bases match TRBD2. With V trimmed by 3 bases and J by 7 bases, 6 bases remained unmatched. The CDR3 contains 15 residues. CDR1 MGHRA and CDR2 YSYEKL come from the germline V gene. CDR3 nucleotides: TGCGCCAGCAGCCACCCGGGACTAGCGGGCGCGACCCAGTACTTC. Its protein product is CASSHPGLAGATQYF.

This clone has a single count. V and J are TRBV30 and TRBJ1-5; the match to TRBD1 covers 8 bases. The junction had 8 bases not matched to a gene; V was cut back by 0 bases and J by 4 bases. The CDR3 extends over 16 amino acids. Germline CDR1 and CDR2: GTSNPN and SVGIG (reference sequence). The CDR3 DNA follows: TGTGCCTGGAGTGTACCGCGGACAGGGAAGAATCAGCCCCAGCATTTT. Translated: CAWSVPRTGKNQPQHF.

V usage is TRBV12-5 and J usage is TRBJ1-3; no clear D. Germline CDR1 reads LGHNT; CDR2 reads FRNRAP. The CDR3 covers 17 residues. Trimming pared 5 bases from V and 3 bases from J, leaving 20 bases between. In DNA form, the CDR3 reads TGTGCTAGTGGTCACCCCTCAGGAGGGAATCGTGGAAACACCATATATTTT. It translates to CASGHPSGGNRGNTIYF. The complete variable domain, with remaining parts taken from reference TRBV12-5 and TRBJ1-3, reads DARVTQTPRHKVTEMGQEVTMRCQPILGHNTVFWYRQTMMQGLELLAYFRNRAPLDDSGMPKDRFSAEMPDATLATLKIQPSEPRDSAVYFCASGHPSGGNRGNTIYFGEGSWLTVV.

The chain uses TRBV5-1 and TRBJ2-4; D is unresolved. Germline CDR1 SGHRS, CDR2 YFSETQ. This CDR3 is built from 13 residues. Between the trimmed V and J ends, which lost 0 bases and 1 base, there was a span of 2 bases. The CDR3 region is CASSLGAKNIQYF. DNA for the CDR3: TGCGCCAGCAGCTTGGGGGCCAAAAACATTCAGTACTTC.

The chain employs TRBV14 and TRBJ2-7; D call uncertain. The CDR3 totals 16 residues. The V gene lost 3 bases and the J gene lost 6 bases, with 21 bases spanning the gap. Germline V gene sequence: CDR1 SGHDN, CDR2 FVKESK. The CDR3 DNA sequence: TGTGCCAGCAGCCACTCTGGCCGGGCCAGTGTGGGCGAGCAGTACTTC. It specifies CASSHSGRASVGEQYF.

Only one count was recorded for this clone. This chain connects TRBV25-1 to TRBJ2-7, with D possibly TRBD1 on 5 matching bases. Germline CDR1 and CDR2: MGHDK and SYGVNS. The CDR3 is 18 residues long. Deletions cut 3 bases from V and 2 bases from J, with 23 bases between. The DNA for the CDR3 is TGTGCCAGCAGTGAGGGGCGGACGTCAGTTTTAGGGGCCTACGAGCAGTACTTC. Amino acids: CASSEGRTSVLGAYEQYF.

CDR3 sequence (DNA): TGTGCCAGCAGTCTTAGTAATTTCAATCAGCCCCAGCATTTT. Its protein product is CASSLSNFNQPQHF. The gene calls are TRBV6-6 and TRBJ1-5; no clear D gene. The CDR3 spans 14 residues. Germline CDR1 and CDR2: MNHNY and SVGAGI (reference sequence). V lost 5 bases and J 3 bases, leaving 11 bases between the germline ends.

CDR3 loop: CASGLGRLYEQYF. CDR3 sequence (DNA): TGTGCCAGCGGCCTGGGAAGGTTGTACGAGCAGTACTTC. The chain has TRBV21-1 and TRBJ2-7. TRBV21-1 is marked as a pseudogene. The CDR3 totals 13 residues.

V and J are TRBV15 and TRBJ2-2, with D unresolved. The germline V gene encodes CDR1 LNHNV and CDR2 YYDKDF (reference sequence). This CDR3 comprises 17 residues. V was cut by 7 bases and J by 3 bases, with 21 bases left in between. CDR3: CATISAPPHRDTGELFF. The CDR3 nucleotides are TGTGCCACCATTTCAGCCCCTCCCCACCGGGACACCGGGGAGCTGTTTTTT.

The V gene is TRBV30, the J gene TRBJ2-3; the match to TRBD2 covers 9 bases. This CDR3 comprises 12 residues. The J segment lost 5 bases and the V segment lost 6 bases, leaving 3 bases of the junction unmatched. Germline V gene lookup returns CDR1 GTSNPN and CDR2 SVGIG (reference sequence). The DNA for the CDR3 is TGTGCCTGCCCACTAGCGGGAGATACGCAGTATTTT. This encodes CACPLAGDTQYF. The full variable domain, completed using reference TRBV30 and TRBJ2-3, is SQTIHQWPATLVQPVGSPLSLECTVEGTSNPNLYWYRQAAGRGLQLLFYSVGIGQISSEVPQNLSASRPQDRQFILSSKKLLLSDSGFYLCACPLAGDTQYFGPGTRLTVL.

V gene TRBV4-3 combines with J gene TRBJ1-2, with 10 bases that match TRBD1. CDR3 size: 15 residues. The V gene end was trimmed by 1 base and the J gene end by 4 bases; junction bases not matched to a gene: 3. Germline V CDR1 and CDR2: LGHNA, YSLEER. CDR3 nucleotides: TGCGCCAGCAGCCAAGGGACAGGGGGACGCTATGGCTACACCTTC. It is translated as CASSQGTGGRYGYTF.

The rearrangement joins TRBV7-2 to TRBJ1-5, with 7 bases aligning to TRBD1. The CDR3 extends over 14 amino acids. The V segment lost 3 bases and the J segment 2 bases; nucleotides outside the gene matches: 1. Germline V gives CDR1 SGHTA, CDR2 FQGNSA. In DNA, the CDR3 is TGTGCCAGCAGCTTCGGGACAGGCAATCAGCCCCAGCATTTT. Translating gives CASSFGTGNQPQHF.